These T cell receptor beta chains were read from a single sample in a study of identical twins. MiXCR, applied by TCRdb to the 5' RACE reads, yields one record per CDR3 protein. The data show 250,000 to 300,000 distinct CDR3 sequences, roughly 8% seen once. These records were also assigned to another study, of yellow fever vaccine responses in identical twins.

Sequencing was done on a sample of CD8+ T cells sorted from blood. Receptor source: a young woman in good health. The conserved cysteine and the conserved F or W are not part of the CDR3 here. A D gene is named only where the DNA matches it firmly. Clone size appears in some rows only: once, few, many, or a class for an expanded clone.

d_gene	v_gene	j_gene	abundance	len	CDR3aa
TRBD1	TRBV6-2/TRBV6-3	TRBJ2-7	many	14	ASSQFRDRATYEQY
TRBD2	TRBV20-1	TRBJ2-1	-	15	SARATSGRGRSNEQF
TRBD1	TRBV7-9	TRBJ2-7	many	13	ASSSETGGSYEQY
-	TRBV12-3/TRBV12-4	TRBJ2-7	-	14	ASSSAATRVIVGQY
-	TRBV4-3	TRBJ2-1	few	14	ASSLRVDGDYNEQF
-	TRBV5-1	TRBJ2-1	many	12	ASNVGGESDEQF
TRBD1	TRBV29-1	TRBJ1-2	many	12	SVDITGGYYGYT
TRBD1	TRBV6-2/TRBV6-3	TRBJ2-2	-	13	ASSNWDRVTGELF
-	TRBV7-9	TRBJ2-1	few	11	ASLQGPLDEQF
-	TRBV29-1	TRBJ2-3	many	11	SAWTYFTDTQY
-	TRBV2	TRBJ1-1	few	8	ASSEYEAF
TRBD2	TRBV7-9	TRBJ2-1	many	12	ASSQTSGRNEQF
TRBD1	TRBV14	TRBJ2-2	few	14	ASSQTGYLGTGELF
-	TRBV7-9	TRBJ1-4	-	13	ASSGSQGAGEKLF
-	TRBV19	TRBJ1-5	-	12	ASSILRANQPQH
-	TRBV4-2	TRBJ2-3	few	12	ASSQAGSADTQY
TRBD1	TRBV6-2/TRBV6-3	TRBJ1-1	few	17	ASSYSIRGQGARRTEAF
-	TRBV20-1	TRBJ2-2	few	11	SAPRRNTGELF
-	TRBV28	TRBJ1-5	few	9	ASRDNQPQH
TRBD1	TRBV14	TRBJ2-7	many	14	ASSHPSGTGIYEQY